One and the same sample provided the 27 T cell receptor beta chains below, sequenced in a study of blood T cell repertoires in COVID-19. The assay was immunoSEQ multiplex PCR, and TCRdb's table has in-frame clones only and misses some. The sample records fewer than 85,000 clones, about 83% being singletons. The sequenced sample was peripheral blood. Source of these receptors: a woman aged 60-75 years with acute or convalescent COVID-19.

This chain uses TRBV5-1 with TRBJ2-7; unclear D gene. This CDR3 has 13 residues. V lost 5 bases, J lost 1 base, and 10 bases lay in between. Germline CDR1 and CDR2: SGHRS and YFSETQ. This CDR3 is CASSSQVSYEQYF. DNA for the CDR3: TGCGCCAGCAGTTCGCAGGTGTCCTACGAGCAGTACTTC.

The V call is TRBV3-1 (or the pseudogene TRBV3-2), the J call TRBJ1-3; D perhaps matches TRBD1 (6 bases). The ends were cut back, 1 base at V and 0 bases at J, with 10 bases in the middle. Germline CDR1 reads LGHDT; CDR2 reads YNNKEL (reference sequence). The length of the CDR3 is 16 residues. CDR3 in DNA: TGTGCCAGCAGCCAAGCTTACAGGGACTCTGGAAACACCATATATTTT. Translation gives CASSQAYRDSGNTIYF.

The chain combines TRBV9 with TRBJ1-3; 12 nucleotides agree with TRBD1. The V segment lost 3 bases and the J segment 1 base; nucleotides outside the gene matches: 11. The germline gives CDR1 SGDLS, CDR2 YYNGEE. The CDR3 totals 19 residues. CDR3 region: CASSGAGTGGPYSGNTIYF. The CDR3 bases are TGTGCCAGCAGCGGGGCCGGGACAGGGGGCCCTTATTCTGGAAACACCATATATTTT.

The CDR3 is CASNRELAGGSYEQYF. The CDR3 DNA reads TGTGCCAGCAACCGGGAACTAGCGGGGGGCTCCTACGAGCAGTACTTC. The J gene is TRBJ2-7, the V gene TRBV11-2; TRBD2 agrees at 12 bases. J gave up 0 bases and V 7 bases, and 7 bases lay outside the gene matches. CDR1 and CDR2 from the germline V gene are SGHAT and FQNNGV. The CDR3 runs to 16 residues. Together with reference TRBV11-2 and TRBJ2-7, the CDR3 gives the full variable domain: EAGVAQSPRYKIIEKRQSVAFWCNPISGHATLYWYQQILGQGPKLLIQFQNNGVVDDSQLPKDRFSAERLKGVDSTLKIQPAKLEDSAVYLCASNRELAGGSYEQYFGPGTRLTVT.

In DNA form, the CDR3 reads TGCGCCAGCAGCCAAGATTCATTGAAACAGGGGGCAAAAGATACGCAGTATTTT. It is translated as CASSQDSLKQGAKDTQYF. J is TRBJ2-3 and V is TRBV4-1; TRBD1 matches at 9 bases. The V segment lost 0 bases and the J segment 5 bases; nucleotides outside the gene matches: 12. In germline, CDR1 is MGHRA, CDR2 YSYEKL. The CDR3 consists of 18 residues.

The rearrangement uses TRBV2 and TRBJ1-1; 8 positions match TRBD1. CDR1 SNHLY and CDR2 FYNNEI come from the germline V gene. With V trimmed by 6 bases and J by 6 bases, 12 bases remained unmatched. CDR3 length equals 15 residues. As DNA, the CDR3 is TGTGCCAGCAGGGACAGGGAAAGCCTCGTGGCTGAAGCTTTCTTT. Protein product: CASRDRESLVAEAFF.

The rearrangement uses TRBV10-1 and TRBJ1-6, with 8 nucleotides matching TRBD1. This CDR3 spans 15 amino acids. Germline CDR1 WNHNN, CDR2 SYGVQD (reference sequence). With 2 bases clipped from V and 11 bases from J, the junction kept 8 bases outside the gene matches. CDR3 region: CASSEPPTGGAPLHF. The CDR3 region has the DNA TGCGCCAGCAGTGAGCCTCCTACAGGGGGGGCACCCCTCCACTTT.

This sequence joins TRBV19 and TRBJ1-5, with TRBD1 matching over 7 bases. The CDR3 is 14 residues long. J gave up 2 bases and V 5 bases, and 3 bases lay outside the gene matches. Per the germline V gene, CDR1 is LNHDA and CDR2 is SQIVND (reference sequence). The CDR3 reads CASSGQGGNQPQHF. CDR3 sequence (DNA): TGTGCCAGTAGTGGTCAGGGGGGCAATCAGCCCCAGCATTTT.

This clone was seen once. The chain links TRBV18 to TRBJ1-5, with D maybe TRBD1 (6 bases). The ends were cut back, 5 bases at V and 5 bases at J, with 16 bases in the middle. The CDR3 totals 15 residues. Germline V gene sequence: CDR1 KGHSH, CDR2 LQKENI. CDR3 nucleotides: TGTGCCAGCTCAGTTACAGGGAGAGTGGATCAGCCCCAGCATTTT. Its protein product is CASSVTGRVDQPQHF.

This chain uses TRBV4-1 with TRBJ1-1, with 8 bases lining up with TRBD1. The junction had 6 bases not matched to a gene; V was cut back by 1 base and J by 5 bases. Germline CDR1 reads MGHRA; CDR2 reads YSYEKL. The CDR3 runs 15 residues. This CDR3 reads CASSQAYRGRTEAFF. CDR3 nucleotides: TGCGCCAGCAGCCAAGCGTACAGGGGGAGGACTGAAGCTTTCTTT.

This chain uses TRBV5-1 with TRBJ2-2; D perhaps matches TRBD1 (6 bases). The length of the CDR3 is 15 residues. Germline loops: CDR1 SGHRS, CDR2 YFSETQ. V was shortened by 0 bases and J by 7 bases, with 13 bases between the two germline ends. The CDR3 region is CASSLVQGKGGELFF. The DNA of the CDR3 is TGCGCCAGCAGCTTGGTTCAGGGGAAGGGCGGGGAGCTGTTTTTT. Complete variable domain (other parts from reference TRBV5-1 and TRBJ2-2): KAGVTQTPRYLIKTRGQQVTLSCSPISGHRSVSWYQQTPGQGLQFLFEYFSETQRNKGNFPGRFSGRQFSNSRSEMNVSTLELGDSALYLCASSLVQGKGGELFFGEGSRLTVL.

The V and J genes are TRBV10-2 and TRBJ2-1; D may be TRBD1 (6 bases). Per germline, CDR1 WSHSY and CDR2 SAAADI. The CDR3 is 16 amino acids. The V gene lost 5 bases and the J gene lost 0 bases, with 14 bases spanning the gap. The CDR3 DNA reads as TGCGCCAGCAGTAGAGACAGGACTCCCTCCTACAATGAGCAGTTCTTC. Its protein product is CASSRDRTPSYNEQFF.

The gene calls are TRBV4-1 and TRBJ2-1; D call uncertain. V dropped 2 bases and J dropped 8 bases, with 7 bases sitting between them. The length of the CDR3 is 12 residues. The germline gives CDR1 MGHRA, CDR2 YSYEKL. CDR3 sequence (DNA): TGCGCCAGCAGCCAAACTATGGATGAGCAGTTCTTC. Protein: CASSQTMDEQFF.

The V call is TRBV5-1, the J call TRBJ1-1, with 7 bases matching TRBD1. CDR1 SGHRS and CDR2 YFSETQ come from the germline V gene. Trimming at V came to 4 bases and at J to 1 base, leaving 7 bases not matched to a gene. CDR3 length equals 15 residues. CDR3 in amino acids: CASSPRQGSNTEAFF. The CDR3 DNA reads TGCGCCAGCAGCCCTCGACAGGGATCGAACACTGAAGCTTTCTTT.

The rearrangement joins TRBV27 to TRBJ1-2, with 8 bases that match TRBD1. The CDR3 runs to 15 residues. V dropped 6 bases and J dropped 0; count of bases not matched to a gene: 6. Germline CDR1 MNHEY, CDR2 SMNVEV (reference sequence). The CDR3 spells CASRGTGEANYGYTF. The CDR3 bases are TGTGCCAGCAGGGGGACAGGAGAAGCTAACTATGGCTACACCTTC.

This clone was recorded only once. This sequence joins TRBV4-1 and TRBJ1-3; TRBD1 aligns across 7 bases. The CDR3 sequence is 16 residues long. After removal of 4 bases from V and 4 bases from J, the junction contained 10 bases not matched to a gene. Germline V gene lookup returns CDR1 MGHRA and CDR2 YSYEKL. The CDR3 loop is CASSPGVSTGGNTIYF. CDR3 DNA: TGCGCCAGCAGCCCTGGAGTGTCGACAGGGGGAAACACCATATATTTT.

The gene calls are TRBV4-1 and TRBJ1-3, with TRBD1 as a possible D gene (5 bases). Germline assignment: CDR1 MGHRA and CDR2 YSYEKL. Trimming took 0 bases from V and 4 from J, leaving 19 bases between them. The CDR3 is made up of 18 amino acids. The CDR3 region is CASSQEGRGSGGGNTIYF. The CDR3 bases are TGCGCCAGCAGCCAAGAGGGGCGCGGTTCGGGGGGAGGAAACACCATATATTTT.

This clone was seen a single time. The chain couples TRBV5-1 to TRBJ1-6; possible D gene TRBD1, 5 bases. V was pared by 1 base and J by 10 bases, with 9 bases between. CDR3 length: 13 amino acids. Germline CDR1 reads SGHRS; CDR2 reads YFSETQ. The CDR3 bases are TGCGCCAGCAGCTTGTGGGGGGAATCACCCCTCCACTTT. Amino acids: CASSLWGESPLHF.

The rearrangement links TRBV30 to TRBJ1-2, with D possibly TRBD1 on 5 matching bases. CDR3 length: 14 amino acids. With 0 bases removed from V and 4 bases from J, the gap between germline ends came to 12 bases. Germline lookup yields CDR1 GTSNPN and CDR2 SVGIG (reference sequence). The CDR3 spells CAWSVAPTGYGYTF. CDR3 DNA: TGTGCCTGGAGTGTAGCCCCTACAGGCTATGGCTACACCTTC.

This chain uses TRBV5-1 with TRBJ1-2; 7 nucleotides align to TRBD1. Looked up from germline, CDR1 is SGHRS and CDR2 is YFSETQ. With 4 bases clipped from V and 5 bases from J, the junction kept 8 bases outside the gene matches. The length of the CDR3 is 14 residues. The CDR3, as DNA: TGCGCCAGCAGCCCTACAGGGGACTTATATGGCTACACCTTC. Residues: CASSPTGDLYGYTF.

This sequence joins TRBV5-6 and TRBJ1-2; D is ambiguous. Germline values: CDR1 SGHDT, CDR2 YYEEEE. This CDR3 has 15 amino acids. Trimming cost V 7 bases and J 5 bases, with 21 bases left between them. This CDR3 is CASHRIGSAKYGYTF. As DNA, the CDR3 is TGTGCCAGCCACCGGATTGGGAGTGCCAAATATGGCTACACCTTC.

The genes are TRBV7-8 and TRBJ2-1, with 9 bases matching TRBD2. The CDR3 is made up of 17 amino acids. The germline V gene encodes CDR1 SGHVS and CDR2 FQNEAQ. Germline trimming cut 2 bases from V and 2 bases from J; bases unmatched to any gene: 7. Written as DNA, the CDR3 is TGTGCCAGCAGCTTAAAGCCGGCGGGGGGGGCCTACAATGAGCAGTTCTTC. It codes for CASSLKPAGGAYNEQFF.

V usage is TRBV9 and J usage is TRBJ2-7; possibly TRBD2 for D (6 bases). V lost 10 bases to trimming and J lost 3 bases, with 17 bases between them. This CDR3 comprises 13 residues. CDR1 is SGDLS and CDR2 is YYNGEE in the germline V gene. The CDR3 region has the DNA TGTGCCGGCCCGGGGGACGCAATCTACGAGCAGTACTTC. This codes for CAGPGDAIYEQYF.

The V gene is TRBV6-1, the J gene TRBJ2-6; TRBD2 matches 7 bases. In germline, CDR1 is MNHNS, CDR2 SASEGT. The CDR3 spans 19 residues. V lost 0 bases, J lost 4 bases, and 12 bases stayed unmatched. CDR3: CASSEALWEGQSGANVLTF. The CDR3 DNA reads TGTGCCAGCAGTGAAGCGCTTTGGGAGGGGCAGTCCGGGGCCAACGTCCTGACTTTC.

This rearrangement joins TRBV5-1 to TRBJ2-3; 8 nucleotides align to TRBD1. Trimming took 3 bases from V and 1 from J; bases not matched to a gene: 4. Per the germline V gene, CDR1 is SGHRS and CDR2 is YFSETQ. The CDR3 contains 15 residues. The CDR3 DNA follows: TGCGCCAGCAGCTCTGGGACAGGCGGCACAGATACGCAGTATTTT. Translated: CASSSGTGGTDTQYF.

The gene calls are TRBV19 and TRBJ1-1; D may be TRBD1 (5 bases). Germline lookup yields CDR1 LNHDA and CDR2 SQIVND (reference sequence). V lost 5 bases and J lost 0, with 22 bases in between. The CDR3 is 18 amino acids. This CDR3 reads CASSSGASGLFMNTEAFF. The CDR3 coding sequence is TGTGCCAGTAGTTCTGGGGCCTCGGGCCTTTTCATGAACACTGAAGCTTTCTTT.

The genes are TRBV5-1 and TRBJ2-5; 9 bases fit TRBD1. The germline gives CDR1 SGHRS, CDR2 YFSETQ. The V and J ends lost 2 bases and 5 bases, in that order; junction bases with no gene match: 7. The CDR3 spans 15 residues. CDR3 in DNA: TGCGCCAGCAGCTTTTCCGCCGGGACAGGGGAGACCCAGTACTTC. The encoded protein is CASSFSAGTGETQYF.